This TCR beta chain was sequenced in a study of CD8 T cells in ankylosing spondylitis. Each CDR3 protein gets one entry after TCRdb re-called the 5' RACE reads with MiXCR. The repertoire consists of about 240,000 distinct CDR3 sequences, with approximately 24% occurring once and the leading ten covering 0.6% to 0.75%. This clonotype was seen a handful of times. The V end was cut by 5 bases, the J end by 3 bases, with 14 bases between. The CDR3 totals 14 residues. CDR1 and CDR2 (germline): MNHNS, SASEGT. The origin of this receptor is a male donor with ankylosing spondylitis or in good health (not recorded which). Sequencing input: blood, either unsorted or a sorted T cell fraction (not recorded which). This chain uses TRBV6-1 with TRBJ2-7; D may be TRBD1 (6 bases). CDR3 bases: TGTGCCAGCAGTACAGACAGGTCGGGCTACGAGCAGTACTTC. Its protein is CASSTDRSGYEQYF.